This T cell receptor beta chain originates from a study of blood T cell repertoires in COVID-19. Study overall: Italy, Spain and the United States were the sources of the convalescent and acute COVID-19 samples.

This clone was observed a few times. Participants' own reports of clinical history determined their cohort assignment. Recovered participants had two consecutive negative NP/OP PCR tests, healthcare professional clearance, or symptom resolution. This table comes from immunoSEQ multiplex PCR, and its TCRdb copy is limited to in-frame clones, with some not included. The sample lists hundreds of thousands of clones, about nine tenths occurring once. This CDR3 region has 13 residues. From germline, CDR1 is GTSNPN and CDR2 SVGIG (reference sequence). With 3 bases removed from V and 0 bases from J, the gap between germline ends came to 8 bases.

The chain links TRBV30 to TRBJ1-2; D remains unclear. This sequence originates from a woman between 40 and 55 years old who had recovered from COVID-19. The sequenced sample consisted of PBMCs or T cells enriched from blood (not recorded which). The CDR3 is CAWSEIANYGYTF. CDR3 nucleotides: TGTGCCTGGAGCGAAATAGCTAACTATGGCTACACCTTC.